The source of this T cell receptor beta chain is a study of blood T cell repertoires in COVID-19. Study summary: Acute and convalescent COVID-19 samples came from the United States, Italy and Spain.

V shed 2 bases, J shed 6 bases, and the junction held 8 bases outside the gene matches. The CDR3 has 16 amino acids. Germline V gene data show CDR1 as SGHTA and CDR2 as FQGNSA. Authors' processing steps: Reference gene primers were amplified, and this amplification served to estimate nucleated cell counts. Produced via immunoSEQ multiplex PCR; TCRdb's table is partial and in-frame only. V and J calls and clone size are those listed in that table; D and trimming were worked out from the DNA. The sample has over 250,000 clones, roughly 85% seen once. Sequences were obtained from peripheral blood. This receptor was obtained from a man aged 50 to 60 with active or convalescent COVID-19. V is TRBV7-2 and J is TRBJ2-3, with 10 nucleotides matching TRBD2. CDR3 residues: CASSLRSGRAPDTQYF. The CDR3 coding sequence is TGTGCCAGCAGCTTAAGAAGCGGGAGGGCCCCGGATACGCAGTATTTT.